This T cell receptor beta chain emerged from a study of T cell responses to AZD1222 COVID-19 vaccine. Whole-study findings and limits: After the peak T cell response, and only then, were repertoires sampled. Two AZD1222 administrations were followed by greater Spike-specific TCR breadth and depth. Seropositive status at baseline applied to only a handful of AZD1222 recipients.

About this clone: Its cognate antigen is unknown.

The CDR3 runs 14 residues. CDR1 and CDR2 from the germline V gene are GTSNPN and SVGIG (reference sequence). V shed 3 bases and J 9 bases; nucleotides not matched to a gene: 11. Generated by immunoSEQ multiplex PCR, the TCRdb table keeps only in-frame clones and is missing some. The sample shows about 110,000 clones, roughly 87% of them seen only once. The rearrangement joins TRBV30 to TRBJ2-1; 7 bases agree with TRBD2. The TCR originated in an adult who received the AZD1222 COVID-19 vaccine. Sequencing used peripheral blood, obtained 28 days after the second AZD1222 dose. CDR3 sequence reads: CAWSRGGSPSEQFF. The CDR3 DNA is TGTGCCTGGAGCCGGGGCGGGAGTCCTTCTGAGCAGTTCTTC. The full variable domain, with the rest looked up from reference TRBV30 and TRBJ2-1, is SQTIHQWPATLVQPVGSPLSLECTVEGTSNPNLYWYRQAAGRGLQLLFYSVGIGQISSEVPQNLSASRPQDRQFILSSKKLLLSDSGFYLCAWSRGGSPSEQFFGPGTRLTVL.